The present TCR beta chain was sequenced within a study of T cells in Graves' hyperthyroidism and ophthalmopathy. V lost 1 base, J lost 4 bases, and 5 bases stayed unmatched. Germline V gives CDR1 DFQATT, CDR2 SNEGSKA (reference sequence). The length of the CDR3 is 14 residues. Amplification yielded TCR beta CDR3 regions, with RNA transcripts as the source. Carried out on the TCR CDR3, a first-round RT-PCR used the HTBI primer set. TCRdb reprocessed the multiplex PCR reads with MiXCR, giving one entry per CDR3 protein. Here the sample spans around 350,000 distinct CDR3 sequences, roughly an eighth being singletons. Patients were excluded for uncontrolled infection, other autoimmune disease, pregnancy or lactation.

The genes are TRBV20-1 and TRBJ2-7; TRBD1 agrees at 9 bases. Sequenced: blood. The TCR was taken from a woman aged 18-35 years with Graves' hyperthyroidism. CDR3: CSARVPTGGYEQYF. In DNA form, the CDR3 reads TGCAGTGCTAGAGTCCCGACAGGGGGGTACGAGCAGTACTTC.